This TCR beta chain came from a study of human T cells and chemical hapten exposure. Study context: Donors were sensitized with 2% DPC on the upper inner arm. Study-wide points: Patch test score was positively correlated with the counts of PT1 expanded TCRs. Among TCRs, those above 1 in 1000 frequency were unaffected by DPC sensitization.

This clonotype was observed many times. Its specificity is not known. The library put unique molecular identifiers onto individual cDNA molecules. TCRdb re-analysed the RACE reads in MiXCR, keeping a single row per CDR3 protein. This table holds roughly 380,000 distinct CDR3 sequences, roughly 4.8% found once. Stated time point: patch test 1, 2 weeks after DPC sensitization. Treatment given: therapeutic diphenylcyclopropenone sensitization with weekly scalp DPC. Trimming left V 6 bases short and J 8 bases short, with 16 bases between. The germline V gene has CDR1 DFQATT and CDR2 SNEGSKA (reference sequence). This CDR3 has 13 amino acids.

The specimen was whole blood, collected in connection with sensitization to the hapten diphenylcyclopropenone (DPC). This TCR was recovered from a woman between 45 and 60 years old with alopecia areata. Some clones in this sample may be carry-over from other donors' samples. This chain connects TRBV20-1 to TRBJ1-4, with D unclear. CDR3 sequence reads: CSAEQGKREKLFF. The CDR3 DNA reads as TGCAGTGCCGAACAAGGAAAGCGAGAAAAACTGTTTTTT.